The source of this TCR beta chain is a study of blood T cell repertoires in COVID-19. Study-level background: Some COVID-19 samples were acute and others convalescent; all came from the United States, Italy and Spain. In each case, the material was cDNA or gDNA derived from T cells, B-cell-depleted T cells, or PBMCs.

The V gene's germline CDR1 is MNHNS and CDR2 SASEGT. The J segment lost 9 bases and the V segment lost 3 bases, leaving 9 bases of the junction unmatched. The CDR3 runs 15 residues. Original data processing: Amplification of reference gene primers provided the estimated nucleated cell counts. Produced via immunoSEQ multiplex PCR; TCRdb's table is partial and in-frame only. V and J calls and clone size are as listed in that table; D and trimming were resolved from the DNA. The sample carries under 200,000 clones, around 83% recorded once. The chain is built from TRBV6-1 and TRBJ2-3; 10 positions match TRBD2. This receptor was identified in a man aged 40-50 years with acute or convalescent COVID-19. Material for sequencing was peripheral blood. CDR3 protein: CASSDSGGAVETQYF. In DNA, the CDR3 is TGTGCCAGCAGTGACAGCGGGGGGGCCGTAGAGACGCAGTATTTT.